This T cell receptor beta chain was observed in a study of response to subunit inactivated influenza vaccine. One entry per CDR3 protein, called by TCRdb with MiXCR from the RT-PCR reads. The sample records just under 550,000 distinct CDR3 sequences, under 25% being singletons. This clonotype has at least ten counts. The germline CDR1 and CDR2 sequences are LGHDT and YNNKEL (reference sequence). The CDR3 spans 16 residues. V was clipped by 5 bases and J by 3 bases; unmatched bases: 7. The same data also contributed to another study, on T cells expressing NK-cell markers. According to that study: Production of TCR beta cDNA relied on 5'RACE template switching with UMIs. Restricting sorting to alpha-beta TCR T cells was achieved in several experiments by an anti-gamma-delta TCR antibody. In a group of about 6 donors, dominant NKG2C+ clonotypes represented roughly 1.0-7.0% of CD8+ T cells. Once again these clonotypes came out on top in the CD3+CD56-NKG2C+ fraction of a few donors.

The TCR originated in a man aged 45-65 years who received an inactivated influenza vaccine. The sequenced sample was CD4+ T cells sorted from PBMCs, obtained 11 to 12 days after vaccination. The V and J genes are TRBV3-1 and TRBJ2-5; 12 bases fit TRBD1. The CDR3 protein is CASSSRDRGREETQYF. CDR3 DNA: TGTGCCAGCAGCTCCCGGGACAGGGGGCGCGAAGAGACCCAGTACTTC.